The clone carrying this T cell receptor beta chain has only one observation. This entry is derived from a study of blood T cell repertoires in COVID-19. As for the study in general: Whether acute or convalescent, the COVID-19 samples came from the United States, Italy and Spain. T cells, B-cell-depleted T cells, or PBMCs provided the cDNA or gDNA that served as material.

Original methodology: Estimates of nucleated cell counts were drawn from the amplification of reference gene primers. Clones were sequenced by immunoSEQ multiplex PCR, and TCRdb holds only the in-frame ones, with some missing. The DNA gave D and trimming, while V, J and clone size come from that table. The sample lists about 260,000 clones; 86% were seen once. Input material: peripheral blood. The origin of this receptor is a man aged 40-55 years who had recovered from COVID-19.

The CDR3 loop is CASSPPGPPGGTGELFF. The CDR3 region has the DNA TGTGCCAGCAGTCCGCCGGGACCCCCCGGGGGAACCGGGGAGCTGTTTTTT. The V and J genes are TRBV27 and TRBJ2-2; a possible D gene is TRBD2 (6 bases). Germline values: CDR1 MNHEY, CDR2 SMNVEV (reference sequence). This CDR3 contains 17 residues. V was cut by 5 bases and J by 5 bases, with 21 bases left in between.